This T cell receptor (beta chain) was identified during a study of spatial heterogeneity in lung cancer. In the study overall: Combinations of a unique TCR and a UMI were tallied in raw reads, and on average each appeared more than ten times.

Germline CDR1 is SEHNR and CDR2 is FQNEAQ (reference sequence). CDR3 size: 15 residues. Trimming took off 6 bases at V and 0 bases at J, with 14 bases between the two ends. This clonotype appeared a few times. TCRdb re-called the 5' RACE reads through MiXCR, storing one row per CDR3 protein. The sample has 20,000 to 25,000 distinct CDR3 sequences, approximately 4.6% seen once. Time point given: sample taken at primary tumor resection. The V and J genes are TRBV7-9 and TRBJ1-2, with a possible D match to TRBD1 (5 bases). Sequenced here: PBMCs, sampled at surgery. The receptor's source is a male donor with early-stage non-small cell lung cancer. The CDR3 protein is CASRPLQASNYGYTF. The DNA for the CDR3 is TGTGCCAGCAGGCCCCTACAGGCTTCTAACTATGGCTACACCTTC. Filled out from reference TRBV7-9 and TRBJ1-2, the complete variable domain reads DTGVSQNPRHKITKRGQNVTFRCDPISEHNRLYWYRQTLGQGPEFLTYFQNEAQLEKSRLLSDRFSAERPKGSFSTLEIQRTEQGDSAMYLCASRPLQASNYGYTFGSGTRLTVV.